The next 23 T cell receptor beta chains were all read from a single sample in a study of blood T cell repertoires in COVID-19 (dated by TCRdb to the early 2020s). Libraries were prepared through the immunoSEQ multiplex PCR assay. The table comes from immuneACCESS by way of TCRdb, which keeps in-frame sequences with V and J called. Part of the clones is missing from these tables; in studies checked, under half for an unresolved V gene and the rest for unknown reasons. This sample has some 140,000 clones in its table, and about 87% of those were observed once. The ten most abundant clones make up 2% to 2.5% of the sample. The sample taken for sequencing was peripheral blood. The receptors shown here come from a man aged 45 to 65 with active COVID-19.

This rearrangement joins TRBV19 to TRBJ2-4; 7 bases are a match to TRBD2. V was pared by 3 bases and J by 2 bases, with 1 base of the junction left unmatched. There are 14 residues in the CDR3. Germline assignment: CDR1 LNHDA and CDR2 SQIVND (reference sequence). For the CDR3, the DNA is TGTGCCAGTAGTATCGGGGGGTCCAAAAACATTCAGTACTTC. Translation gives CASSIGGSKNIQYF.

The V and J genes are TRBV7-2 and TRBJ2-3, with a tentative D call TRBD2 (6 bases). The CDR3 length is 14 residues. V was shortened by 5 bases and J by 4 bases, with 13 bases between the two germline ends. Germline V gives CDR1 SGHTA, CDR2 FQGNSA. The CDR3 nucleotides read TGTGCCAGCAGCCCCCGGCCGGGGGCAGATACGCAGTATTTT. Translated, it gives CASSPRPGADTQYF.

The V and J genes are TRBV4-2 and TRBJ2-1; 8 positions agree with TRBD2. The CDR3 consists of 16 residues. Trimming removed 1 base from V and 6 bases from J; junction bases left unmatched: 8. CDR1 and CDR2 (germline): LGHNA, YNFKEQ. The CDR3 sequence: CASSQAAAGGRNEQFF. The CDR3 nucleotides are TGTGCCAGCAGCCAAGCCGCTGCGGGGGGCCGCAATGAGCAGTTCTTC.

This chain uses TRBV5-5 with TRBJ2-3, with 7 nucleotides matching TRBD2. Germline CDR1 reads SGHKS; CDR2 reads YYEKEE (reference sequence). The CDR3 consists of 14 residues. The V and J ends lost 4 bases and 3 bases, in that order; junction bases with no gene match: 5. The CDR3 spells CASSGRGGTDTQYF. The CDR3 DNA reads as TGTGCCAGCAGCGGACGGGGAGGGACAGATACGCAGTATTTT.

This chain connects TRBV29-1 to TRBJ2-3, with D tentatively TRBD2 (5 bases). CDR1 and CDR2 from the germline V gene are SQVTM and ANQGSEA. This CDR3 region has 16 residues. With 0 bases removed from V and 3 bases from J, the gap between germline ends came to 16 bases. In DNA, the CDR3 is TGCAGCGTTGAAGATCGGGTCGCTAGCCAAACAGATACGCAGTATTTT. It specifies CSVEDRVASQTDTQYF.

This chain links TRBV9 with TRBJ2-5, with 10 bases matching TRBD2. The CDR3 sequence is 17 residues long. The trim removed 0 bases at V and 1 base at J, leaving 6 bases unmatched. Germline V gives CDR1 SGDLS, CDR2 YYNGEE. For the CDR3, the DNA is TGTGCCAGCAGCGTAGCCGAGCGGGGGGGCACCCAAGAGACCCAGTACTTC. Protein: CASSVAERGGTQETQYF.

The chain uses TRBV18 and TRBJ1-2; tentative D call: TRBD1 (6 bases). Germline-derived CDR1 and CDR2 are KGHSH and LQKENI. Trimming removed 0 bases from V and 4 bases from J, with 12 bases in between. The CDR3 runs 15 residues. CDR3 bases: TGTGCCAGCTCACCACCGGGGGGGGCACCCTATGGCTACACCTTC. Translation: CASSPPGGAPYGYTF.

The J gene is TRBJ2-7, the V gene TRBV7-3, with D possibly being TRBD1 (6 bases). Germline-derived CDR1 and CDR2 are SGHTA and FQGTGA. The CDR3 consists of 13 residues. Trimming removed 5 bases at V and 3 bases at J, with 11 bases between. The CDR3 reads CASSLLDSYEQYF. CDR3 coding DNA: TGTGCCAGCAGCCTATTGGACAGCTACGAGCAGTACTTC.

The rearrangement uses TRBV6-2 or TRBV6-3 and TRBJ2-5, with 9 bases that match TRBD2. The ends lost 2 bases at V and 3 bases at J; junction bases unmatched: 10. Germline loops: CDR1 MNHEY, CDR2 SVGEGT. The CDR3 sequence is 17 residues long. Here the CDR3 reads CASSYPFSQRGEETQYF. The CDR3 coding sequence is TGTGCCAGCAGTTACCCCTTCAGCCAGCGGGGGGAAGAGACCCAGTACTTC.

This clone was seen a few times. The V call is TRBV30, the J call TRBJ1-2, with a tentative D call TRBD1 (6 bases). Trimming stripped 3 bases from V and 8 bases from J, with 13 bases between. CDR3 length: 12 amino acids. Germline assignment: CDR1 GTSNPN and CDR2 SVGIG (reference sequence). The CDR3 region is CAWRGTGFGYTF. The DNA for the CDR3 is TGTGCCTGGAGGGGCACAGGGTTCGGCTACACCTTC.

This chain joins TRBV30 and TRBJ2-1; 10 bases are shared with TRBD2. Germline assignment: CDR1 GTSNPN and CDR2 SVGIG (reference sequence). This CDR3 region has 19 residues. V shed 1 base and J 0 bases; nucleotides not matched to a gene: 12. For the CDR3, the DNA is TGTGCCTGGAGTGGGGTGGGTAGCGGGGGGACAAGCTCCTACAATGAGCAGTTCTTC. It yields the protein CAWSGVGSGGTSSYNEQFF. Supplemented by reference TRBV30 and TRBJ2-1, the full variable domain reads SQTIHQWPATLVQPVGSPLSLECTVEGTSNPNLYWYRQAAGRGLQLLFYSVGIGQISSEVPQNLSASRPQDRQFILSSKKLLLSDSGFYLCAWSGVGSGGTSSYNEQFFGPGTRLTVL.

The V call is TRBV7-9, the J call TRBJ1-6, with 7 bases aligning to TRBD1. Germline CDR1 and CDR2: SEHNR and FQNEAQ (reference sequence). With V trimmed by 5 bases and J by 10 bases, 8 bases remained unmatched. This CDR3 spans 14 amino acids. CDR3 sequence: CASSRRDSGSPLHF. The DNA for the CDR3 is TGTGCCAGCAGCCGGAGGGACAGCGGATCACCCCTCCACTTT.

The gene calls are TRBV6-5 and TRBJ1-1, with D perhaps TRBD1 (6 bases). The germline gives CDR1 MNHEY, CDR2 SVGAGI. The CDR3 has 13 residues. Trimming shortened V by 2 bases and J by 5 bases, and 9 bases separated the two germline ends. CDR3 sequence (DNA): TGTGCCAGCAGTTACGGGGGGGCTACTGAAGCTTTCTTT. This translates into CASSYGGATEAFF.

The V and J genes are TRBV4-1 and TRBJ2-3; 12 bases agree with TRBD1. CDR3 length equals 22 residues. Germline assignment: CDR1 MGHRA and CDR2 YSYEKL. J was trimmed by 1 base and V by 3 bases; bases with no gene match: 20. This chain's CDR3 is CASSHPIRDRGRRLEGTDTQYF. The CDR3, as DNA: TGCGCCAGCAGCCACCCTATAAGGGACAGGGGGCGCCGCCTGGAAGGCACAGATACGCAGTATTTT.

The rearrangement uses TRBV16 and TRBJ2-3, with 9 nucleotides matching TRBD1. The germline V gene encodes CDR1 KGHSY and CDR2 FQNENV. The V gene end was trimmed by 4 bases and the J gene end by 2 bases; junction bases not matched to a gene: 7. The CDR3 is 16 amino acids. This chain's CDR3 is CASSPPGQGFTDTQYF. The CDR3 DNA is TGTGCCAGCAGCCCACCGGGACAGGGTTTCACAGATACGCAGTATTTT.

The chain recombines TRBV29-1 with TRBJ2-1; 9 bases line up with TRBD2. CDR1 SQVTM and CDR2 ANQGSEA come from the germline V gene. The CDR3 covers 15 residues. With V trimmed by 1 base and J by 4 bases, 5 bases remained unmatched. As DNA, the CDR3 is TGCAGCGTTGAAGGTTCTAGCGGGGCGTACAATGAGCAGTTCTTC. Protein: CSVEGSSGAYNEQFF.

The CDR3, as DNA: TGTGCCATCAGTGAAGGCCCCGGGGAGGGGGCCAACGTCCTGACTTTC. Encoded protein: CAISEGPGEGANVLTF. This chain uses TRBV10-3 with TRBJ2-6; TRBD2 is a possible D gene (5 bases). The CDR3 loop spans 16 amino acids. V was trimmed by 3 bases and J by 4 bases, leaving 13 bases between them. CDR1 is ENHRY, CDR2 SYGVKD, per germline.

This chain links TRBV5-5 with TRBJ2-3, with D tentatively TRBD2 (5 bases). CDR3 length: 16 residues. Germline V lookup: CDR1 SGHKS, CDR2 YYEKEE (reference sequence). Trimming took 1 base from V and 5 from J, leaving 17 bases between them. This chain's CDR3 is CASSLMPTSQVDTQYF. The CDR3 DNA follows: TGTGCCAGCAGCTTGATGCCCACTAGTCAGGTAGATACGCAGTATTTT.

The chain has TRBV5-1 and TRBJ2-3, with D unresolved. The CDR3 contains 12 residues. CDR1 is SGHRS and CDR2 is YFSETQ in the germline V gene. Trimming pared 0 bases from V and 5 bases from J, leaving 4 bases between. Written as DNA, the CDR3 is TGCGCCAGCAGCTTGGCCCAAGATACGCAGTATTTT. Amino acids: CASSLAQDTQYF.

The chain has TRBV14 and TRBJ1-2; TRBD1 matches at 12 bases. Germline V gene lookup returns CDR1 SGHDN and CDR2 FVKESK. Trimming removed 4 bases from V and 9 bases from J; junction bases left unmatched: 12. CDR3 size: 16 residues. CDR3 nucleotides: TGTGCCAGCAGCCCCAAGGGGGGACAGGGGGCTCGGAGCTACACCTTC. This translates into CASSPKGGQGARSYTF.

The chain carries TRBV9 and TRBJ1-1; D may be TRBD1 (5 bases). V was pared by 0 bases and J by 6 bases, with 12 bases between. The CDR3 loop spans 14 amino acids. CDR1 is SGDLS and CDR2 is YYNGEE in the germline V gene. The DNA for the CDR3 is TGTGCCAGCAGCGTAGCTATGGCGGGGGCTGAAGCTTTCTTT. This gives the protein CASSVAMAGAEAFF.

The rearrangement uses TRBV6-2 or TRBV6-3 and TRBJ1-5; 8 bases line up with TRBD1. In germline, CDR1 is MNHEY, CDR2 SVGEGT. Trimming removed 6 bases from V and 3 bases from J; junction bases left unmatched: 7. CDR3 length: 15 residues. The CDR3 reads CASSLGQGYNQPQHF. The CDR3 DNA reads as TGTGCCAGCAGCTTAGGACAGGGCTACAATCAGCCCCAGCATTTT.

The CDR3 loop reads CASSQGAGGLPQETQYF. DNA for the CDR3: TGTGCCAGCAGCCAAGGAGCGGGGGGCCTTCCCCAAGAGACCCAGTACTTC. This chain links TRBV3-1 (or the pseudogene TRBV3-2) with TRBJ2-5; 9 bases are a match to TRBD2. Trimming at V came to 1 base and at J to 1 base, leaving 7 bases not matched to a gene. CDR3 length: 17 residues. Germline V gene sequence: CDR1 LGHDT, CDR2 YNNKEL (reference sequence).